The rows below give T cell receptor beta chains drawn from one sample of a study of shared clonotypes between healthy human individuals. Assay used: immunoSEQ multiplex PCR; TCRdb lists only in-frame clones, some missing. This repertoire shows under 600,000 clones, about 79% found once; its top ten account for approximately 13%. Sequencing was carried out using PBMCs. The receptors originated from a woman in her 40s in good health. Some clones in this sample may be carry-over from other donors' samples. Both conserved end residues are part of each CDR3. A D gene is named only where the DNA matches it firmly. Clone size is not always given. Where it is, it says once, few, many or a class for expanded clones.

- TRBJ2-1 TRBV28 - TGTGCCAGCAGCACCACTAGGCTTCGGTTCTTC CASSTTRLRFF
- TRBJ1-1 TRBV5-1 few TGCGCCAGCAGCGCGGACGCCCTTCGGAACACTGAAGCTTTCTTT CASSADALRNTEAFF
- TRBJ2-7 TRBV2 - TGTGCCAGCCTCCGGGACACCTCCTACGAGCAGTACTTC CASLRDTSYEQYF
- TRBJ2-1 TRBV7-9 - TGTGCCAGCAGTCCCGGGGACTCCTCCTACAATGAGCAGTTCTTC CASSPGDSSYNEQFF
- TRBJ2-7 TRBV10-3 - TGTGCCATCAGTGACGGCAGGGTCTCTTACGAGCAGTACTTC CAISDGRVSYEQYF
- TRBJ1-1 TRBV5-1 - TGCGCCAGCAGCCCAATACCGGGACCGAGTTATTTGAACACTGAAGCTTTCTTT CASSPIPGPSYLNTEAFF
- TRBJ1-5 TRBV12-1 - TGTGCCAGCAACCCACCAGGGGATCGCAATCAGCCCCAGCATTTT CASNPPGDRNQPQHF
TRBD1 TRBJ2-5 TRBV4-3 - TGCGCCAGCAGCCAAGATCGAGGGGGCAAGACCCAGTACTTC CASSQDRGGKTQYF
TRBD2 TRBJ2-1 TRBV7-6 - TGTGCCAGCAGCGCCAGCGGGAGGAGGGACAATGAGCAGTTCTTC CASSASGRRDNEQFF
- TRBJ2-2 TRBV11-2 - TGTGCCAGCAGCCCCCCTAGGGGGGACAACACCGGGGAGCTGTTTTTT CASSPPRGDNTGELFF
- TRBJ2-4 TRBV6-5 - TGTGCCAGCAGCCGAGTGAGCGGCATTCAGTACTTC CASSRVSGIQYF
- TRBJ2-1 TRBV7-9 once TGTGCCAGCAGCTTAGGACCGACGTACGATGAGCAGTTCTTC CASSLGPTYDEQFF
- TRBJ1-4 TRBV28 - TGTGCCAGCAGTTGGGGGGGAGGTGGGAATGAAAAACTGTTTTTT CASSWGGGGNEKLFF
TRBD2 TRBJ2-7 TRBV28 - TGTGCCAGCAGTTTTCCGGGACTAGCGGGAGACGAGCAGTACTTC CASSFPGLAGDEQYF
- TRBJ1-3 TRBV6-1 - TGTGCCAGCAGTGAAGGATACTCTGGAAACACCATATATTTT CASSEGYSGNTIYF
- TRBJ2-2 TRBV5-1 - TGCGCCAGCAGCTTAGACGGGCCTAACACCGGGGAGCTGTTTTTT CASSLDGPNTGELFF
- TRBJ2-2 TRBV27 - TGTGCCAGCGGCCCCGTTAACACCGGGGAGCTGTTTTTT CASGPVNTGELFF
TRBD2 TRBJ2-7 TRBV29-1 - TGCAGCGCGAGCGGGAGTATCCCCTACGAGCAGTACTTC CSASGSIPYEQYF
- TRBJ2-7 TRBV19 - TGTGCCAGTAGGGATTTTGGGAGCGTCATACTTTGGTCCACCTACGAGCAGTACTTC CASRDFGSVILWSTYEQYF
TRBD1 TRBJ1-2 TRBV18 - TGTGCCAGCTCCCCCGCCCGACAGGGAACCAATGGCTACACCTTC CASSPARQGTNGYTF
- TRBJ2-2 TRBV5-1 - TGCGCCAGCAGACTAGATCCATTGAGCACCGGGGAGCTGTTTTTT CASRLDPLSTGELFF
- TRBJ1-3 TRBV9 - TGTGCCAGCAGCGTAGCTAGCATTTCCTCTGGAAACACCATATATTTT CASSVASISSGNTIYF
- TRBJ1-3 TRBV18 once TGTGCCAGCTCACCACCGGTACGCTCTGGAAACACCATATATTTT CASSPPVRSGNTIYF
- TRBJ2-7 TRBV14 few TGTGCCAGCAGCCAAGAATGGGGGTCCTACGAGCAGTACTTC CASSQEWGSYEQYF
TRBD2 TRBJ2-2 TRBV2 - TGTGCCAGCAGCCTTTACCAAACTAGCGGGACTAACACCGGGGAGCTGTTTTTT CASSLYQTSGTNTGELFF
- TRBJ2-1 TRBV7-3 - TGTGCCAGCAGCTTGGTCGGCGGGACTGGCCTCAATGAGCAGTTCTTC CASSLVGGTGLNEQFF
- TRBJ2-1 TRBV27 - TGTGCCAGCAGTTTCGAGCGCCCCCGGGACGGTGAGCAGTTCTTC CASSFERPRDGEQFF
- TRBJ2-2 TRBV9 once TGTGCCAGCAGCGTAGATCCAGGGAGGAACACCGGGGAGCTGTTTTTT CASSVDPGRNTGELFF
- TRBJ1-5 TRBV6-1 - TGTGCCAGCAATTCCCAGGGAGTTAACAATCAGCCCCAGCATTTT CASNSQGVNNQPQHF
- TRBJ2-1 TRBV6-6 once TGTGCCAGCAGTTATGGTAGTGGCAATGAGCAGTTCTTC CASSYGSGNEQFF
- TRBJ2-7 TRBV28 - TGTGCCAGCAGTCCCCCTTTCTACGAGCAGTACTTC CASSPPFYEQYF
TRBD2 TRBJ2-1 TRBV2 - TGTGCCAGCAGTGAACTACTAGCGGGAGTTCACAATGAGCAGTTCTTC CASSELLAGVHNEQFF
- TRBJ2-1 TRBV18 - TGTGCCAGCTCCCAGGGACGAGGTGAGCAGTTCTTC CASSQGRGEQFF
TRBD2 TRBJ2-7 TRBV7-2 once TGTGCCAGCAGCCTTCGACTAGCGGGAGGTAACGAGCAGTACTTC CASSLRLAGGNEQYF
- TRBJ1-4 TRBV5-1 - TGCGCCAGCAGCTTCTCAGGTGCGTCCGGCGAAAAACTGTTTTTT CASSFSGASGEKLFF
TRBD2 TRBJ2-7 TRBV5-4 once TGTGCCAGCAGCGTGACTAGCGGAAGCTCCTACGAGCAGTACTTC CASSVTSGSSYEQYF
- TRBJ1-1 TRBV2 many TGTGCCAGCAGTGAACTCCCGAACACTGAAGCTTTCTTT CASSELPNTEAFF
TRBD1 TRBJ2-4 TRBV19 - TGTGCCAGTAGTATGTTACGGGACAGGCATAACATTCAGTACTTC CASSMLRDRHNIQYF
- TRBJ1-3 TRBV6-1 few TGTGCCAGCAGTGAAGCGTGGCTTAGGAACACCATATATTTT CASSEAWLRNTIYF
TRBD2 TRBJ2-1 TRBV14 - TGTGCCAGCAGCCCCTGGCCTAGCGGGAATTACAATGAGCAGTTCTTC CASSPWPSGNYNEQFF
- TRBJ2-2 TRBV7-9 - TGTGCCAGCAGCATAAGACAGTACACCGGGGAGCTGTTTTTT CASSIRQYTGELFF